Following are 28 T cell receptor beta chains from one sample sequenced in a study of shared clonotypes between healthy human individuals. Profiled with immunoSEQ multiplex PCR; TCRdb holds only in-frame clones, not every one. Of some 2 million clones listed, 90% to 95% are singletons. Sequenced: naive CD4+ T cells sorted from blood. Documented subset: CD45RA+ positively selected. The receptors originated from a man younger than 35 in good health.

DNA for the CDR3: TGTGCCAGCAGCCCGGCTGTGGGAGTGGTCTACAATGAGCAGTTCTTC. It encodes CASSPAVGVVYNEQFF. The chain couples TRBV5-8 to TRBJ2-1, with D possibly TRBD2 on 5 matching bases. CDR3 length equals 16 residues. Trimming cost V 4 bases and J 3 bases, with 17 bases left between them. Germline V gene data show CDR1 as SGHTS and CDR2 as YDEGEE.

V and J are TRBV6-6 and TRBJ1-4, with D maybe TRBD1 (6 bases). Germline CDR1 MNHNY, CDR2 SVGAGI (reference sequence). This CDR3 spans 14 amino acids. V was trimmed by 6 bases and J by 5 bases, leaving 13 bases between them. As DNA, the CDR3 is TGTGCCAGCAGCCCCGCGGGGGGCAATGAAAAACTGTTTTTT. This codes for CASSPAGGNEKLFF.

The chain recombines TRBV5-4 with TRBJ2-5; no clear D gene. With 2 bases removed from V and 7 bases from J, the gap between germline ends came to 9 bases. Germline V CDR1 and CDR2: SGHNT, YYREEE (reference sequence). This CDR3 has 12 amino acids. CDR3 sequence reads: CASSLDRGTQYF. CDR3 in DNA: TGTGCCAGCAGCTTAGATCGAGGGACCCAGTACTTC.

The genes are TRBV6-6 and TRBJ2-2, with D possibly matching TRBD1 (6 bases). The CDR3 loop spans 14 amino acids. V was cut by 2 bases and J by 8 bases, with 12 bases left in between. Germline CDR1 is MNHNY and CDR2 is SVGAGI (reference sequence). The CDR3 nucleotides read TGTGCCAGCAGTTACGCTTACAGGGAAGGGGAGCTGTTTTTT. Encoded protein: CASSYAYREGELFF.

The DNA for the CDR3 is TGTGCCAGTAGTTACACCCTCTCCTCCTATAATTCACCCCTCCACTTT. Translation gives CASSYTLSSYNSPLHF. V is TRBV19 and J is TRBJ1-6; D is ambiguous. V was cut by 5 bases and J by 0 bases, with 11 bases left in between. CDR3 length: 16 amino acids. CDR1 LNHDA and CDR2 SQIVND come from the germline V gene (reference sequence).

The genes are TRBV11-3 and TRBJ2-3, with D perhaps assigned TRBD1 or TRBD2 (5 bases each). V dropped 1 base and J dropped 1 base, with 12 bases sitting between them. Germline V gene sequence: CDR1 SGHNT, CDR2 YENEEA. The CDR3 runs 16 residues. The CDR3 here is CASSLGGTVGTDTQYF. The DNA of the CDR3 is TGTGCCAGCAGCTTAGGGGGGACCGTCGGCACAGATACGCAGTATTTT.

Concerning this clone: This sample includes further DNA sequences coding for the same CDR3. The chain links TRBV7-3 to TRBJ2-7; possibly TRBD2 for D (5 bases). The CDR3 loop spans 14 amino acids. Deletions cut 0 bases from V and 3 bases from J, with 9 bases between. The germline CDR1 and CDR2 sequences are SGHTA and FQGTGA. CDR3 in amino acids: CASSLTGGGYEQYF. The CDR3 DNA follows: TGTGCCAGCAGCTTAACAGGTGGAGGCTACGAGCAGTACTTC.

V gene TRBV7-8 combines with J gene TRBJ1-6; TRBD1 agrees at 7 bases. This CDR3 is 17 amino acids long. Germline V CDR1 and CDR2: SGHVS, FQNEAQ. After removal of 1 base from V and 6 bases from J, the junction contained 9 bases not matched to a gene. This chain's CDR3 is CASSLEMRQGVNSPLHF. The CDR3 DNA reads TGTGCCAGCAGCTTAGAGATGAGACAGGGCGTTAATTCACCCCTCCACTTT.

The CDR3 sequence: CASSSSWGDPTNEKLFF. The CDR3 DNA sequence: TGTGCCAGCAGCTCAAGCTGGGGGGACCCAACTAATGAAAAACTGTTTTTT. The chain combines TRBV7-3 with TRBJ1-4, with D possibly being TRBD1 (5 bases). Germline-derived CDR1 and CDR2 are SGHTA and FQGTGA. This CDR3 contains 17 residues. The germline V and J ends were trimmed by 4 bases and 0 bases, with 15 bases remaining between them.

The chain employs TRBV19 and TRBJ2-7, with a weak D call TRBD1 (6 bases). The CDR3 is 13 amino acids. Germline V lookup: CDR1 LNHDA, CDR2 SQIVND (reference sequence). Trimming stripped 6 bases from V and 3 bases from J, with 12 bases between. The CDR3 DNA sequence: TGTGCCAGTAGCTTTGGACAGAACTACGAGCAGTACTTC. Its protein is CASSFGQNYEQYF. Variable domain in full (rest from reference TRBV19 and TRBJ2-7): DGGITQSPKYLFRKEGQNVTLSCEQNLNHDAMYWYRQDPGQGLRLIYYSQIVNDFQKGDIAEGYSVSREKKESFPLTVTSAQKNPTAFYLCASSFGQNYEQYFGPGTRLTVT.

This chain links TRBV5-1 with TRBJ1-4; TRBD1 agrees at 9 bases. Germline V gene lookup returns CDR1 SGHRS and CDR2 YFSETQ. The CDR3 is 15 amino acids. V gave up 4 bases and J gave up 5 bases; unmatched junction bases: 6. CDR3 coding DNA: TGCGCCAGCAGCCAGTGGGACAGGGTGAATGAAAAACTGTTTTTT. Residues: CASSQWDRVNEKLFF. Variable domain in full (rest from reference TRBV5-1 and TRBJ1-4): KAGVTQTPRYLIKTRGQQVTLSCSPISGHRSVSWYQQTPGQGLQFLFEYFSETQRNKGNFPGRFSGRQFSNSRSEMNVSTLELGDSALYLCASSQWDRVNEKLFFGSGTQLSVL.

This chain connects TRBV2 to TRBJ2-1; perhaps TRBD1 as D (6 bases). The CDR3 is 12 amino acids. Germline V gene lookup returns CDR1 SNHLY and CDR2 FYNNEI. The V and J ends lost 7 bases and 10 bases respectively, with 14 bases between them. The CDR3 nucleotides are TGTGCCAGCAAACAGCAGGGGTCAGAGCAGTTCTTC. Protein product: CASKQQGSEQFF.

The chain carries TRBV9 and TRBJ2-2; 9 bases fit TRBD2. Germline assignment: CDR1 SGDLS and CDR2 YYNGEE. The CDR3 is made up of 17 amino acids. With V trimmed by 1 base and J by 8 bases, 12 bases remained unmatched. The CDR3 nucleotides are TGTGCCAGCAGCGTAAGCTTTAGCGGGAGCAATATAGGGGAGCTGTTTTTT. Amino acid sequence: CASSVSFSGSNIGELFF.

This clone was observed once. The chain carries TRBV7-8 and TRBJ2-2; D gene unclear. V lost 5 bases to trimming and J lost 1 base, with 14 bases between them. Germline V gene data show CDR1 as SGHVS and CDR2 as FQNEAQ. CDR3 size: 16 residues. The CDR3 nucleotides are TGTGCCAGCAGCATCCTCCAGGCATTGAACACCGGGGAGCTGTTTTTT. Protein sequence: CASSILQALNTGELFF.

The CDR3 bases are TGTGCCAGCAAGGGGCAGGGGGCTCGGAGCAATCAGCCCCAGCATTTT. Translated: CASKGQGARSNQPQHF. The V gene is TRBV2, the J gene TRBJ1-5; 8 bases match TRBD1. This CDR3 comprises 16 residues. The germline V gene has CDR1 SNHLY and CDR2 FYNNEI. V lost 7 bases to trimming and J lost 1 base; unmatched junction nucleotides: 9.

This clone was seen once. The DNA of the CDR3 is TGTGCCAGCACCGGAGGGCTGGGGGCCCTCAATCAGCCCCAGCATTTT. It encodes CASTGGLGALNQPQHF. The chain has TRBV5-8 and TRBJ1-5, with a possible D match to TRBD1 (6 bases). Trimming cost V 6 bases and J 3 bases, with 19 bases left between them. Per germline, CDR1 SGHTS and CDR2 YDEGEE. The CDR3 loop spans 16 amino acids.

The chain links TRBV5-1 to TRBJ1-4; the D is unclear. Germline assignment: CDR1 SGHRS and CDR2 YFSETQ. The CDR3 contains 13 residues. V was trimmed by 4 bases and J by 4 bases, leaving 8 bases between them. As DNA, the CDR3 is TGCGCCAGCAGCCCCGGGCGTAATGAAAAACTGTTTTTT. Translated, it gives CASSPGRNEKLFF.

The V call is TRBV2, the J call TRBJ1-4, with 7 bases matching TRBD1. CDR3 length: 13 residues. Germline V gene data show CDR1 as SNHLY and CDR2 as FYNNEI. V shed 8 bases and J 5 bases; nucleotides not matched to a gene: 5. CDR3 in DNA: TGTGCCAGCCAACCCAGGGGGAATGAAAAACTGTTTTTT. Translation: CASQPRGNEKLFF.

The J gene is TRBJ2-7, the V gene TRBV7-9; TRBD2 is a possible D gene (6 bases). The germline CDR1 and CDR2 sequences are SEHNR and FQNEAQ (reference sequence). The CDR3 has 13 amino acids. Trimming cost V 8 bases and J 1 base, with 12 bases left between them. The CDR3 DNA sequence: TGTGCCAGCGCGGGGACTGGTTCCTACGAGCAGTACTTC. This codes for CASAGTGSYEQYF.

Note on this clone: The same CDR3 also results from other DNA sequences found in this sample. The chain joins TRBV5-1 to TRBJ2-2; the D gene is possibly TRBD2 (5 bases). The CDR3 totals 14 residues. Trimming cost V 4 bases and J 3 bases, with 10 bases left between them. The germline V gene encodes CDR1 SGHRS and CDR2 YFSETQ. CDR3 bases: TGCGCCAGCAGCCGGACTGGGGACACCGGGGAGCTGTTTTTT. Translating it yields CASSRTGDTGELFF.

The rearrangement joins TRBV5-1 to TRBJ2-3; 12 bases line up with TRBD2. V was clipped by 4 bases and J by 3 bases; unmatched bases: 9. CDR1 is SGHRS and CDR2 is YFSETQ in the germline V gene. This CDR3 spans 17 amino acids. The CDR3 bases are TGCGCCAGCAGCCTCCAACTAGCGGGAGGTGGTACAGATACGCAGTATTTT. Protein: CASSLQLAGGGTDTQYF.

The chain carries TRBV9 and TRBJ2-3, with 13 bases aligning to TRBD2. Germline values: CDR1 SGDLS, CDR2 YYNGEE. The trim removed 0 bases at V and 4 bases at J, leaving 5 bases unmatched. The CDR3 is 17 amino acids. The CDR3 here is CASSVGGLAGLADTQYF. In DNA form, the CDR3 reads TGTGCCAGCAGCGTAGGGGGACTAGCGGGACTGGCAGATACGCAGTATTTT. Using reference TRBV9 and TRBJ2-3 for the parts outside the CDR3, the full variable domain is DSGVTQTPKHLITATGQRVTLRCSPRSGDLSVYWYQQSLDQGLQFLIQYYNGEERAKGNILERFSAQQFPDLHSELNLSSLELGDSALYFCASSVGGLAGLADTQYFGPGTRLTVL.

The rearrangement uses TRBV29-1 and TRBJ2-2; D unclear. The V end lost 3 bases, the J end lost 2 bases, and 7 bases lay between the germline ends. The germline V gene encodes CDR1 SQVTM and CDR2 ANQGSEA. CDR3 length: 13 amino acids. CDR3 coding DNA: TGCAGCGTTGATGGAGCAAACACCGGGGAGCTGTTTTTT. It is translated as CSVDGANTGELFF.

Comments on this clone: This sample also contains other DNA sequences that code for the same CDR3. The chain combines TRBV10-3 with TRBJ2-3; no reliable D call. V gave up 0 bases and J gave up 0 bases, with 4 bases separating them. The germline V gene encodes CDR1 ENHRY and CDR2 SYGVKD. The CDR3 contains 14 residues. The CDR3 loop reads CAISESSSTDTQYF. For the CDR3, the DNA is TGTGCCATCAGTGAGTCATCGAGCACAGATACGCAGTATTTT.

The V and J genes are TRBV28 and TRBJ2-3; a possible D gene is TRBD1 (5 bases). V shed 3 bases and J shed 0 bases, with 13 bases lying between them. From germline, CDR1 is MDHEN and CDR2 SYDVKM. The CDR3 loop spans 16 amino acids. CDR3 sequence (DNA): TGTGCCAGCAGTTTCCGGGCAGGGTCTAGCACAGATACGCAGTATTTT. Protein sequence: CASSFRAGSSTDTQYF.

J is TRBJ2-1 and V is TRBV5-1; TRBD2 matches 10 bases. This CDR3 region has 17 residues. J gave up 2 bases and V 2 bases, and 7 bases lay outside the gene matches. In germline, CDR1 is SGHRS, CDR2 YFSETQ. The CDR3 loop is CASSLGASGRTYNEQFF. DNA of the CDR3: TGCGCCAGCAGCTTAGGGGCTAGCGGGAGAACCTACAATGAGCAGTTCTTC.

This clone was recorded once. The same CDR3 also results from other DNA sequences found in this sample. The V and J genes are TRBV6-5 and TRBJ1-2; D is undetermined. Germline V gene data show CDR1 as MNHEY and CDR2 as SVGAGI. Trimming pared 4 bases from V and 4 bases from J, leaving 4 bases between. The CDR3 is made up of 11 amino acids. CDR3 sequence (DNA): TGTGCCAGCAGTTCGGTCTATGGCTACACCTTC. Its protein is CASSSVYGYTF.

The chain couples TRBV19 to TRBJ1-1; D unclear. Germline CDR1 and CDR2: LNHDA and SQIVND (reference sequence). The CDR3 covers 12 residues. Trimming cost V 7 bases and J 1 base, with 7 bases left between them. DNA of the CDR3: TGTGCCAGTACGACGCGGAACACTGAAGCTTTCTTT. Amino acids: CASTTRNTEAFF.